Listed below are T cell receptor beta chains from one sample, sequenced in a study of blood T cell repertoires in COVID-19. Clones were sequenced by immunoSEQ multiplex PCR, and TCRdb holds only the in-frame ones, with some missing. The top ten clones hold roughly an eighth of a sample with fewer than 200,000 clones, 80% to 90% of them seen once. The sequenced sample was peripheral blood. These receptors all stem from a woman of 80 years or more with COVID-19, enrolled during active disease. CDR3s include the opening cysteine and the closing phenylalanine or tryptophan. A D gene is named only where the DNA matches it firmly. The size entry is marked missing in some rows and otherwise reads once, few, many or a size class.

.	TRBD1	TRBV6-5	TRBJ2-5	TGTGCCAGCAGCCTGGGACAGTTGAAGTTAGAGACCCAGTACTTC	CASSLGQLKLETQYF
.	TRBD1	TRBV10-3	TRBJ1-4	TGTGCCATCAGTGGACAGGGCGAAAAACTGTTTTTT	CAISGQGEKLFF
.	.	TRBV2	TRBJ1-2	TGTGCCAGCAGGGGGGGACCGAACTATGGCTACACCTTC	CASRGGPNYGYTF
few	.	TRBV5-8	TRBJ1-2	TGTGCCAGCAGCTTGCGGTTTAACTATGGCTACACCTTC	CASSLRFNYGYTF
.	.	TRBV7-9	TRBJ1-1	TGTGCCAGCAGTTTAATCGGGACTGAAGCTTTCTTT	CASSLIGTEAFF
.	.	TRBV4-1	TRBJ1-1	TGCGCCAGCAGCCAAATTGACAGGAACGAAATTGAAGCTTTCTTT	CASSQIDRNEIEAFF
few	TRBD1	TRBV28	TRBJ2-1	TGTGCCAGCAGTCCGGGACAGGGAGGATACAATGAGCAGTTCTTC	CASSPGQGGYNEQFF
.	.	TRBV19	TRBJ1-5	TGTGCCAGTCAACCGGTGGATCAGCCCCAGCATTTT	CASQPVDQPQHF
once	.	TRBV6-5	TRBJ2-3	TGTGCCAGCAGTTACTCAAGGGGAGATACGCAGTATTTT	CASSYSRGDTQYF
.	TRBD1	TRBV24-1	TRBJ2-7	TGTGCCACCAGTGACCCAGACAGGGGAAGGGAGCAGTACTTC	CATSDPDRGREQYF
.	TRBD1	TRBV14	TRBJ1-2	TGTGCCAGCAGCGCAAACCAAGTGAGGGGGCTGGACACCTTC	CASSANQVRGLDTF
.	.	TRBV11-3	TRBJ1-2	TGTGCCAGCAGCTTAGCGAGTTATGGGGAGCCACAATTGTATGGCTACACCTTC	CASSLASYGEPQLYGYTF
.	.	TRBV18	TRBJ1-1	TGTGCCAGCTCACCACTCCTACAGGGTGAGCACACTGAAGCTTTCTTT	CASSPLLQGEHTEAFF
few	TRBD1	TRBV18	TRBJ2-7	TGTGCCAGCTCACCCGGGACAGGGGTCGAGCAGTACTTC	CASSPGTGVEQYF
.	.	TRBV28	TRBJ1-2	TGTGCCAGCAGTTTCGGGACATTCTATGGCTACACCTTC	CASSFGTFYGYTF
.	.	TRBV3-1/TRBV3-2	TRBJ1-6	TGTGCCAGCAGCCAGGGCAGGGTCGGGTCACCCCTCCACTTT	CASSQGRVGSPLHF
.	.	TRBV5-1	TRBJ1-3	TGCGCCAGCAGGCTCGCCCTAGAGGACACCATATATTTT	CASRLALEDTIYF
.	TRBD1	TRBV7-2	TRBJ1-6	TGTGCCAGCAGGCTGGACAGGGGGCGCGATTCACCCCTCCACTTT	CASRLDRGRDSPLHF
.	TRBD1	TRBV2	TRBJ2-7	TGTGCCAGCAGCCTATTGGAGTGGACAGGGAAAAACGAGCAGTACTTC	CASSLLEWTGKNEQYF
.	.	TRBV11-2	TRBJ2-2	TGTGCCAGCAGCTTACCCAGAACCGGGGAGCTGTTTTTT	CASSLPRTGELFF
.	.	TRBV19	TRBJ1-5	TGTGCCAGTACCCGGGGGAGCAATCAGCCCCAGCATTTT	CASTRGSNQPQHF
.	TRBD1	TRBV10-1	TRBJ1-1	TGCGCCAGCAGTGAGCCGGACAGGGAAAGCGGAAACACTGAAGCTTTCTTT	CASSEPDRESGNTEAFF
.	TRBD2	TRBV7-2	TRBJ2-7	TGTGCCAGCAGATCTAGCGGAAGCTCCTACGAGCAGTACTTC	CASRSSGSSYEQYF
many	TRBD2	TRBV2	TRBJ2-7	TGTGCCAGCAGCGCTAGCGGCTTCATCTCCTACGAGCAGTACTTC	CASSASGFISYEQYF
.	.	TRBV4-3	TRBJ1-4	TGCGCCAGCAGCCAAGAGGGTCGTAGGGGCCAACTGTTTTTT	CASSQEGRRGQLFF
.	TRBD1	TRBV7-6	TRBJ1-2	TGTGCCAGCAGCCCCACACCAGGGGGGTTTGGGACCGAGGGCTACACCTTC	CASSPTPGGFGTEGYTF
.	TRBD2	TRBV2	TRBJ2-1	TGTGCCAGCAGTATCGGGACTAGTTACCGCAATGAGCGGTTCTTC	CASSIGTSYRNERFF
once	TRBD1	TRBV2	TRBJ2-5	TGTGCCAGCAGCCCACAGGGGGCTTCCCTACAAGAGACCCAGTACTTC	CASSPQGASLQETQYF
once	TRBD1	TRBV6-5	TRBJ2-2	TGTGCCAGCAGGGACAGGGGGCGCGGCACCGGGGAGCTGTTTTTT	CASRDRGRGTGELFF
.	TRBD1	TRBV7-8	TRBJ1-2	TGTGCCAGCAGCCCCCGGGACAGAGGCGGCTACACCTTC	CASSPRDRGGYTF
.	.	TRBV3-1/TRBV3-2	TRBJ2-3	TGTGCCAGCAGCCAAGAGATAGCCCCGAGCACAGATACGCAGTATTTT	CASSQEIAPSTDTQYF
.	TRBD2	TRBV5-1	TRBJ2-2	TGCGCCAGCAGCTCAATAGCGGGAGCGGGGACCGGGGAGCTGTTTTTT	CASSSIAGAGTGELFF
.	TRBD1	TRBV11-3	TRBJ2-1	TGTGCCAGCAGCGACGGACAGGGGTGGAATGAGCAGTTCTTC	CASSDGQGWNEQFF
few	TRBD2	TRBV7-8	TRBJ2-7	TGTGCCAGCAGCTTATTTCCTAGCGGGGCCTCCTACGAGCAGTACTTC	CASSLFPSGASYEQYF
.	.	TRBV11-2	TRBJ1-2	TGTGCCAGCAGCTTCTTAGCAGTTGAAGGCCCCTATGGCTACACCTTC	CASSFLAVEGPYGYTF
.	.	TRBV9	TRBJ2-6	TGTGCCAGCAGCGGATCAGGGGGGGCCAACGTCCTGACTTTC	CASSGSGGANVLTF
.	TRBD2	TRBV5-1	TRBJ2-3	TGCGCCAGCAGCCCCGGTGCTAGCGGGGAGAGTACGCAGTATTTT	CASSPGASGESTQYF
once	.	TRBV6-5	TRBJ2-7	TGTGTCAGCATGGCCCAGGCCAGCTCCTACGAGCAGTACTTC	CVSMAQASSYEQYF
few	TRBD2	TRBV3-1/TRBV3-2	TRBJ2-1	TGTGCCAGCAGCCGTACTAGCGGGAGCCATGAGCAGTTCTTC	CASSRTSGSHEQFF
.	.	TRBV6-5	TRBJ1-3	TGTGCCAGCAACCTAGGGGGGGCGCAGGGAAACACCATATATTTT	CASNLGGAQGNTIYF
.	.	TRBV28	TRBJ2-2	TGTGCCAGCAGTTTCTTCCGGGGTAACACCGGGGAGCTGTTTTTT	CASSFFRGNTGELFF
.	TRBD2	TRBV5-4	TRBJ2-1	TGTGCCAGCAGCTCCCCCGGACTAGCGGGAGGGGTTGAGCAGTTCTTC	CASSSPGLAGGVEQFF
few	.	TRBV6-5	TRBJ2-4	TGTGCCAGCAGCGATTCCGACAGACGACAGTACTTC	CASSDSDRRQYF
.	TRBD1	TRBV18	TRBJ1-3	TGTGCCAGCTCACCGGACAGGGTTGGAAACACCATATATTTT	CASSPDRVGNTIYF
.	.	TRBV11-3	TRBJ2-2	TGTGCCAGCAGCCACGGAGGGATAGCGAACACCGGGGAGCTGTTTTTT	CASSHGGIANTGELFF
.	.	TRBV7-2	TRBJ2-5	TGTGCCAGCAGAAGCCTAGCTGAGACCCAGTACTTC	CASRSLAETQYF
once	.	TRBV5-5	TRBJ2-7	TGTGCCAGCAGCACGGGAGTAGGCACCTACGAGCAGTACTTC	CASSTGVGTYEQYF
.	.	TRBV14	TRBJ1-6	TGTGCCAGCAGCCAAGAGAGGGCACGTAATTCACCCCTCCACTTT	CASSQERARNSPLHF
.	TRBD2	TRBV5-5	TRBJ2-5	TGTGCCAGCAGCGCTGGCGTAAGTCTAGCGGGAGGGAGCGAGACCCAGTACTTC	CASSAGVSLAGGSETQYF
.	TRBD2	TRBV6-5	TRBJ2-5	TGTGCCAGCAGCATGGTGGGAGGGGATGCCGAGACCCAGTACTTC	CASSMVGGDAETQYF